What follows describes a single TCR beta chain. The antigen is unknown. CDR3 length: 14 residues. The data were obtained in a study of graft-versus-host responses after intestinal transplantation. Clones were sequenced by immunoSEQ multiplex PCR, and TCRdb holds only the in-frame ones, with some missing. The sample has around 100,000 clones; about 92% are singletons. The rearrangement joins TRBV1 to TRBJ1-2. TRBV1 is a pseudogene locus. The sequencing here drew on unstimulated CD4+ T cells sorted from spleen or lymph node cells, taken before transplant. This TCR was sampled from a human donor who was the organ donor for an intestinal transplant. In nucleotides, the CDR3 is TGCACCAGCAGCCAAGACGGCAGCTCTATCGGCTACACCTTC. Protein: CTSSQDGSSIGYTF.